What follows describes a single T cell receptor (beta chain). This CDR3 is also generated by other DNA sequences in the sample. This entry comes from a study of blood T cell repertoires in COVID-19. About the study: Acute and convalescent COVID-19 samples came from the United States, Italy and Spain.

In the authors' workflow: Amplification with reference gene primers provided the estimates of nucleated cell counts. The table came from immunoSEQ multiplex PCR; TCRdb's copy has only in-frame clones and leaves some out. That table supplies the V and J calls and clone size; D and trimming were determined from the DNA. The table includes over 60,000 clones, roughly 89% detected once. Per the germline V gene, CDR1 is LGHDT and CDR2 is YNNKEL (reference sequence). CDR3 length: 14 amino acids. V was clipped by 1 base and J by 3 bases, with 9 bases between them. Material for sequencing was peripheral blood. The V and J genes are TRBV3-1 (or the pseudogene TRBV3-2) and TRBJ1-1; possibly TRBD1 for D (5 bases). This clonotype originated in an elderly man with acute or convalescent COVID-19. The CDR3 sequence: CASSQVGGDTEAFF. In nucleotides, the CDR3 is TGTGCCAGCAGCCAAGTCGGGGGAGACACTGAAGCTTTCTTT.